The next 30 T cell receptor beta chains were all read from a single sample in a study of cytomegalovirus exposure and HLA in healthy donors (dated by TCRdb to the late 2010s). The method was the immunoSEQ multiplex PCR assay. The multiplex PCR relied on a mix of 60 forward primers for TCR Vbeta segments and 13 reverse primers for TCR Jbeta segments. Held by TCRdb, this immuneACCESS table contains in-frame sequences only and omits some clones. Under half of the omission traces to an unresolved V gene where checked; the cause of the rest is unknown. The sample profile shows some 100,000 clones; roughly 75% of them were found once. The ten largest make up 11% to 15% of the sample. Sequenced sample: PBMCs. Source of these receptors: a male donor in good health and CMV-seropositive.

V and J are TRBV5-8 and TRBJ2-5; D possibly corresponds to TRBD2 (6 bases). The V and J ends lost 1 base and 10 bases respectively, with 14 bases between them. Germline V gene data show CDR1 as SGHTS and CDR2 as YDEGEE. The CDR3 is 13 residues long. CDR3 amino acids: CASSLTTWGGQYF. As DNA, the CDR3 is TGTGCCAGCAGCTTGACTACGTGGGGAGGCCAGTACTTC.

As to this clone: The conserved phenylalanine or tryptophan normally closing the CDR3 is absent here, so this likely arose from a read error. Because the CDR3's place on the DNA is in doubt, the DNA is left out and the CDR3 is given as listed by TCRdb. This chain links TRBV21-1 with TRBJ1-1. TRBV21-1 is designated a pseudogene. The CDR3 is 13 residues long, ends included. The CDR3 loop reads CASSKARDSEFFG.

The chain has TRBV5-5 and TRBJ1-5, with TRBD1 matching 8 bases. This CDR3 is 16 amino acids long. With 4 bases clipped from V and 0 bases from J, the junction kept 6 bases outside the gene matches. CDR1 SGHKS and CDR2 YYEKEE come from the germline V gene (reference sequence). CDR3 loop: CASSQGQEFSNQPQHF. Written as DNA, the CDR3 is TGTGCCAGCAGCCAGGGACAGGAATTTAGCAATCAGCCCCAGCATTTT.

The rearrangement joins TRBV9 to TRBJ2-5; tentative D call: TRBD2 (5 bases). The V end was cut by 3 bases, the J end by 2 bases, with 20 bases between. There are 17 residues in the CDR3. Germline assignment: CDR1 SGDLS and CDR2 YYNGEE. The DNA of the CDR3 is TGTGCCAGCAGCGGGGTCGATCGAGGGCGCTTTCAAGAGACCCAGTACTTC. This codes for CASSGVDRGRFQETQYF.

This clone occurred a few times. The J gene is TRBJ1-2, the V gene TRBV19; 7 nucleotides line up with TRBD1. The junction had 11 bases not matched to a gene; V was cut back by 6 bases and J by 4 bases. Germline V CDR1 and CDR2: LNHDA, SQIVND (reference sequence). This CDR3 is 15 amino acids long. The CDR3 DNA reads TGTGCCAGTAGCCTAACAGGGGCCTCTAGCTATGGCTACACCTTC. Protein product: CASSLTGASSYGYTF.

The chain carries TRBV5-1 and TRBJ2-5; 10 positions agree with TRBD1. Germline CDR1 is SGHRS and CDR2 is YFSETQ. The J segment lost 2 bases and the V segment lost 4 bases, leaving 11 bases of the junction unmatched. This CDR3 is 17 amino acids long. CDR3 loop: CASSTRDRGTIQETQYF. The DNA for the CDR3 is TGCGCCAGCAGCACCCGGGACAGGGGAACAATACAAGAGACCCAGTACTTC.

V is TRBV9 and J is TRBJ1-2; 11 bases agree with TRBD1. Germline CDR1 reads SGDLS; CDR2 reads YYNGEE. After removal of 3 bases from V and 8 bases from J, the junction contained 6 bases not matched to a gene. The CDR3 extends over 14 amino acids. Here the CDR3 reads CASSDGQGAGGYTF. In nucleotides, the CDR3 is TGTGCCAGCAGCGATGGACAGGGGGCAGGGGGCTACACCTTC.

This clone was observed a single time. V and J are TRBV6-5 and TRBJ2-1, with TRBD1 matching over 7 bases. The CDR3 consists of 13 residues. Trimming took 6 bases from V and 4 from J; bases not matched to a gene: 3. The germline V gene encodes CDR1 MNHEY and CDR2 SVGAGI. The CDR3 loop is CASRRTGYNEQFF. The CDR3 bases are TGTGCCAGCAGACGGACAGGATACAATGAGCAGTTCTTC.

This chain links TRBV19 with TRBJ2-3; a weak D match, TRBD1 (5 bases). CDR3 length: 13 residues. Trimming pared 5 bases from V and 4 bases from J, leaving 10 bases between. CDR1 LNHDA and CDR2 SQIVND come from the germline V gene (reference sequence). The CDR3 DNA sequence: TGTGCCAGTAGTCTGGCAGGGTCAGATACGCAGTATTTT. Translated, it gives CASSLAGSDTQYF.

Only a few counts were recorded for this clone. V usage is TRBV2 and J usage is TRBJ2-5; D perhaps matches TRBD2 (6 bases). The CDR3 has 17 residues. The germline V gene encodes CDR1 SNHLY and CDR2 FYNNEI. Trimming left V 6 bases short and J 4 bases short, with 24 bases between. As DNA, the CDR3 is TGTGCCAGCAGCCCAAGCTTAGCGGCACTAATCCTAGAGACCCAGTACTTC. Its translation is CASSPSLAALILETQYF.

The V gene is TRBV27, the J gene TRBJ2-7, with D tentatively TRBD2 (5 bases). CDR1 MNHEY and CDR2 SMNVEV come from the germline V gene (reference sequence). V was shortened by 4 bases and J by 4 bases, with 17 bases between the two germline ends. The CDR3 loop spans 15 amino acids. This CDR3 is CASSWYVGSHYEQYF. The CDR3 region has the DNA TGTGCCAGCAGTTGGTACGTGGGGAGCCATTACGAGCAGTACTTC.

The gene calls are TRBV6-1 and TRBJ2-3, with 9 positions matching TRBD1. Unmatched junction bases numbered 4, after V lost 6 bases and J lost 6 bases. From germline, CDR1 is MNHNS and CDR2 SASEGT. This CDR3 spans 13 amino acids. As DNA, the CDR3 is TGTGCCAGCAGAACCGGGACAGGGGATACGCAGTATTTT. It translates to CASRTGTGDTQYF.

J is TRBJ2-7 and V is TRBV7-9; D unclear. Trimming stripped 5 bases from V and 3 bases from J, with 11 bases between. The CDR3 loop spans 13 amino acids. CDR1 is SEHNR and CDR2 is FQNEAQ in the germline V gene (reference sequence). For the CDR3, the DNA is TGTGCCAGCAGCCAAGATATCAGCTACGAGCAGTACTTC. Its translation is CASSQDISYEQYF.

The DNA for the CDR3 is TGTGCCAGCAGGGTGGGACAGGGGGCCGGCTACACCTTC. Protein sequence: CASRVGQGAGYTF. The V and J genes are TRBV2 and TRBJ1-2; 12 bases are shared with TRBD1. V gave up 6 bases and J gave up 8 bases; unmatched junction bases: 4. Germline V lookup: CDR1 SNHLY, CDR2 FYNNEI. The CDR3 is 13 residues long.

The genes are TRBV6-5 and TRBJ1-2; tentative D call: TRBD1 (5 bases). The CDR3 has 14 amino acids. Germline values: CDR1 MNHEY, CDR2 SVGAGI. The germline V and J ends were trimmed by 2 bases and 7 bases, with 14 bases remaining between them. The chain's CDR3 is CASSYSGAGSGYTF. The CDR3 coding sequence is TGTGCCAGCAGTTACAGCGGGGCGGGTAGTGGCTACACCTTC.

The chain links TRBV30 to TRBJ1-2, with D maybe TRBD1 (5 bases). With 2 bases removed from V and 4 bases from J, the gap between germline ends came to 11 bases. CDR3 length: 13 amino acids. Per germline, CDR1 GTSNPN and CDR2 SVGIG (reference sequence). DNA of the CDR3: TGTGCCTGGAGTCCCGCGGGGGTCTATGGCTACACCTTC. This encodes CAWSPAGVYGYTF.

The chain carries TRBV19 and TRBJ1-5; 7 positions match TRBD1. With 3 bases clipped from V and 5 bases from J, the junction kept 7 bases outside the gene matches. Germline V gene sequence: CDR1 LNHDA, CDR2 SQIVND (reference sequence). The CDR3 is 15 residues long. The CDR3 spells CASSIERGRDQPQHF. CDR3 bases: TGTGCCAGTAGTATCGAGAGGGGGCGAGATCAGCCCCAGCATTTT.

J is TRBJ1-2 and V is TRBV19; D unclear. Looked up from germline, CDR1 is LNHDA and CDR2 is SQIVND (reference sequence). This CDR3 contains 15 residues. The V end was cut by 5 bases, the J end by 0 bases, with 13 bases between. The CDR3 DNA sequence: TGTGCCAGTAGTGTTTCGGAACTAACTAACTATGGCTACACCTTC. Translating gives CASSVSELTNYGYTF.

The rearrangement joins TRBV5-1 to TRBJ1-6; D unresolved. V was shortened by 3 bases and J by 0 bases, with 10 bases between the two germline ends. The CDR3 length is 16 residues. Germline CDR1 SGHRS, CDR2 YFSETQ. As DNA, the CDR3 is TGCGCCAGCAGCTGGGCAGGCAGCTCCTATAATTCACCCCTCCACTTT. Its protein is CASSWAGSSYNSPLHF. Full variable domain (missing parts from reference TRBV5-1 and TRBJ1-6): KAGVTQTPRYLIKTRGQQVTLSCSPISGHRSVSWYQQTPGQGLQFLFEYFSETQRNKGNFPGRFSGRQFSNSRSEMNVSTLELGDSALYLCASSWAGSSYNSPLHFGNGTRLTVT.

CDR3 in amino acids: CASSQSGDGYEQYF. CDR3 nucleotide sequence: TGTGCCAGCAGCCAAAGCGGCGACGGCTACGAGCAGTACTTC. The chain links TRBV4-2 to TRBJ2-7, with a weak D call TRBD2 (5 bases). The CDR3 covers 14 residues. The V end lost 2 bases, the J end lost 3 bases, and 11 bases lay between the germline ends. Germline-derived CDR1 and CDR2 are LGHNA and YNFKEQ.

The rearrangement uses TRBV7-8 and TRBJ2-4; TRBD1 aligns across 9 bases. Trimming removed 4 bases from V and 1 base from J; junction bases left unmatched: 5. The CDR3 is made up of 16 amino acids. Germline V CDR1 and CDR2: SGHVS, FQNEAQ. In DNA form, the CDR3 reads TGTGCCAGCAGCTCAAGGACAGGGGCGGCCAAAAACATTCAGTACTTC. Translating it yields CASSSRTGAAKNIQYF.

The chain uses TRBV11-3 and TRBJ2-1; the D gene is possibly TRBD2 (6 bases). CDR1 SGHNT and CDR2 YENEEA come from the germline V gene. The CDR3 has 11 amino acids. V was trimmed by 8 bases and J by 13 bases, leaving 15 bases between them. CDR3 sequence reads: CASRGIQRQFF. CDR3 coding DNA: TGTGCCAGCCGGGGGATCCAGAGACAGTTCTTC.

This clone was seen more than once but under ten times. The gene calls are TRBV5-6 and TRBJ1-1; 8 bases are shared with TRBD1. Germline V gene lookup returns CDR1 SGHDT and CDR2 YYEEEE. The J segment lost 3 bases and the V segment lost 3 bases, leaving 1 base of the junction unmatched. The CDR3 is 13 amino acids. Here the CDR3 DNA reads TGTGCCAGCAGCTCGGACAGGGACACTGAAGCTTTCTTT. Protein: CASSSDRDTEAFF.

This clone was detected only a few times. This sequence joins TRBV29-1 and TRBJ2-3; TRBD2 might be the D (5 bases). This CDR3 comprises 13 residues. The V end was cut by 7 bases, the J end by 4 bases, with 15 bases between. The germline gives CDR1 SQVTM, CDR2 ANQGSEA. The CDR3 DNA reads TGCAGCGGGGTCGGGGTTACGCCAGATACGCAGTATTTT. It specifies CSGVGVTPDTQYF.

This clone was observed a single time. V usage is TRBV7-3 and J usage is TRBJ2-1; a weak D match, TRBD2 (6 bases). The germline V and J ends were trimmed by 2 bases and 5 bases, with 13 bases remaining between them. This CDR3 is built from 15 residues. Germline assignment: CDR1 SGHTA and CDR2 FQGTGA. The CDR3 nucleotides are TGTGCCAGCAGCTTAGGAGGGGCCAGGGACAATGAGCAGTTCTTC. This encodes CASSLGGARDNEQFF.

The V gene is TRBV10-3, the J gene TRBJ2-3, with 8 nucleotides matching TRBD2. The CDR3 has 17 residues. In germline, CDR1 is ENHRY, CDR2 SYGVKD. J lost 5 bases, V lost 5 bases, and 15 bases had no gene match. CDR3 nucleotides: TGTGCCATCAGTACCCCATCTGGGGGGCTAGCGGGAGATACGCAGTATTTT. Protein sequence: CAISTPSGGLAGDTQYF.

Only a few counts were recorded for this clone. This rearrangement joins TRBV2 to TRBJ2-7; 10 nucleotides line up with TRBD1. CDR3 length: 14 amino acids. Germline CDR1 reads SNHLY; CDR2 reads FYNNEI. The V segment lost 6 bases and the J segment 5 bases; nucleotides outside the gene matches: 7. The CDR3 bases are TGTGCCAGCAGCCGGGACAGGGGAAGGGACGAGCAGTACTTC. Translating it yields CASSRDRGRDEQYF.

The rearrangement links TRBV18 to TRBJ2-7; 11 bases are a match to TRBD1. Trimming removed 8 bases from V and 0 bases from J; junction bases left unmatched: 3. Germline assignment: CDR1 KGHSH and CDR2 LQKENI. The CDR3 totals 14 residues. CDR3 DNA sequence: TGTGCCAGCGGACAGGGGGCGGGCTCCTACGAGCAGTACTTC. It encodes CASGQGAGSYEQYF.

CDR3 in DNA: TGTGCTAGTGGTTTCGACAGGGTCAGAGAGACCCAGTACTTC. As protein: CASGFDRVRETQYF. The rearrangement uses TRBV12-5 and TRBJ2-5; 7 positions match TRBD1. Germline CDR1 reads LGHNT; CDR2 reads FRNRAP. V trimming: 3 bases; J trimming: 4 bases; junction bases outside the gene matches: 5. This CDR3 region has 14 residues.

This clone was seen only a few times. The chain joins TRBV4-1 to TRBJ1-2; D gene ambiguous. This CDR3 is 14 amino acids long. Germline V gene sequence: CDR1 MGHRA, CDR2 YSYEKL. Between the trimmed V and J ends, which lost 0 bases and 7 bases, there was a span of 12 bases. The CDR3 here is CASSQDYSAGGYTF. The DNA for the CDR3 is TGCGCCAGCAGCCAAGATTATTCCGCGGGTGGCTACACCTTC.